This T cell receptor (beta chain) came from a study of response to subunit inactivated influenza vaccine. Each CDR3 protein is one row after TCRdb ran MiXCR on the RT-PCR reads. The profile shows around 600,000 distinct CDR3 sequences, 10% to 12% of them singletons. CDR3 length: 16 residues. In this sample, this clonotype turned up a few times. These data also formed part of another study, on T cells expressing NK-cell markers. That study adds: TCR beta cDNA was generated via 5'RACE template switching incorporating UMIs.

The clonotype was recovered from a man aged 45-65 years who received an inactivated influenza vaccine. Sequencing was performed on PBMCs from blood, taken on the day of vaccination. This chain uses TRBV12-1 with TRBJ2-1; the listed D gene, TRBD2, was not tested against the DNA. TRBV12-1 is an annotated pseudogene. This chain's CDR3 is CASSLGLAGWYNEQFF. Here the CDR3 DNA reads TGTGCCAGCAGCTTAGGACTAGCGGGATGGTACAATGAGCAGTTCTTC.